This T cell receptor beta chain was sequenced during a study of beta chain features in type 1 diabetes. All of the isolated RNA was reverse transcribed, so expressed TCRB transcripts were sequenced. TCRdb keeps only in-frame clones here, not all; method: immunoSEQ multiplex PCR. The table records 400,000 to 450,000 clones, approximately 15% of them present only once. Study findings and constraints: Whether TCRB rearrangement is influenced by HLA type was left unresolved in this analysis. In type 1 diabetes patients, VDJ junctions had fewer insertions; deletions at these junctions were more frequent. Type 1 diabetes patients had moderately but significantly shorter TCRB CDR3s in all four CD4+ subsets. A potential PCR bias toward shorter templates would be equal in patient and control samples.

V lost 0 bases, J lost 4 bases, and 10 bases lay in between. The CDR3 has 15 residues. The germline V gene has CDR1 MNHEY and CDR2 SVGAGI. Details on this clone: Its antigen is as yet unknown.

The chain has TRBV6-5 and TRBJ2-1, with unresolved D. The receptor's source is a young man in good health. Sequenced material: naive CD4+ T cells from blood. The DNA for the CDR3 is TGTGCCAGCAGTTACTCGAATCTGGGATACAATGAGCAGTTCTTC. Amino acids: CASSYSNLGYNEQFF.